One sample yielded the 22 T cell receptor beta chains listed below, sequenced in a study of human T cells and chemical hapten exposure (dated by TCRdb to about 2021). The method was RACE. Sequencing used a NextSeq 500. TCRdb took the public reads, trimmed them with fastp at Q25, ran MiXCR for clone calling and kept in-frame beta chains. Rows with one shared CDR3 protein collapse into an entry with the most common genes and DNA. Across this sample there are approximately 350,000 distinct CDR3 sequences, with over 6% seen only once. Together, the top ten hold 5% to 6% of the sample. The sample's time point label, in plain terms: patch test 2, 6 weeks after DPC sensitization. Per the publication, the treatment or condition label means: therapeutic diphenylcyclopropenone sensitization with weekly scalp DPC. The source material was whole blood, sampled in connection with sensitization to the hapten diphenylcyclopropenone (DPC). The receptors come from a woman younger than 35 with alopecia areata. Some clones in this sample may be carry-over from other donors' samples.

This sequence joins TRBV5-1 and TRBJ2-4; D is unresolved. The CDR3 has 13 amino acids. V shed 0 bases and J shed 12 bases, with 13 bases lying between them. Germline CDR1 SGHRS, CDR2 YFSETQ. The CDR3 loop reads CASSLEPLATQYF. In DNA form, the CDR3 reads TGCGCCAGCAGCTTGGAACCCCTGGCAACTCAGTACTTC.

This clonotype showed up many times. The CDR3 sequence: CSAIQGVMTEAFF. For the CDR3, the DNA is TGCAGTGCTATACAGGGTGTGATGACTGAAGCTTTCTTT. The genes are TRBV20-1 and TRBJ1-1, with D possibly TRBD1 on 6 matching bases. Trimming cost V 4 bases and J 5 bases, with 14 bases left between them. This CDR3 region has 13 residues. Looked up from germline, CDR1 is DFQATT and CDR2 is SNEGSKA (reference sequence).

The chain combines TRBV13 with TRBJ2-1; possible D gene TRBD1, 6 bases. This CDR3 comprises 16 residues. Germline V gene data show CDR1 as PRHDT and CDR2 as FYEKMQ (reference sequence). V was pared by 5 bases and J by 0 bases, with 14 bases between. The CDR3 is CASSANRASSYNEQFF. CDR3 DNA: TGTGCCAGCAGCGCGAACAGGGCCAGCTCCTACAATGAGCAGTTCTTC.

This clonotype appeared a few times. The chain couples TRBV20-1 to TRBJ1-1; D is perhaps TRBD1 (5 bases). The CDR3 is 12 residues long. The germline V gene has CDR1 DFQATT and CDR2 SNEGSKA (reference sequence). With 3 bases removed from V and 6 bases from J, the gap between germline ends came to 11 bases. The CDR3 DNA reads TGCAGTGCTAGCCGGGGGGTGGCTGAAGCTTTCTTT. Translated, it gives CSASRGVAEAFF.

A few counts support this clonotype. V gene TRBV5-1 combines with J gene TRBJ2-1; D is possibly TRBD2 (6 bases). Germline values: CDR1 SGHRS, CDR2 YFSETQ. This CDR3 comprises 15 residues. Trimming removed 0 bases from V and 4 bases from J, with 11 bases in between. CDR3 sequence reads: CASSLELAAYNEQFF. The DNA for the CDR3 is TGCGCCAGCAGCTTGGAGTTAGCGGCTTACAATGAGCAGTTCTTC.

Many counts were recorded for this clonotype. V usage is TRBV11-1 and J usage is TRBJ1-1; TRBD1 might be the D (6 bases). The CDR3 consists of 14 residues. Trimming took 3 bases from V and 4 from J, leaving 12 bases between them. Germline V lookup: CDR1 SGHAT, CDR2 FQDESV (reference sequence). The CDR3 loop reads CASSFRQGGTEAFF. Here the CDR3 DNA reads TGTGCCAGCAGCTTTCGTCAAGGGGGCACTGAAGCTTTCTTT.

This clonotype was observed at least ten times. The genes are TRBV7-9 and TRBJ1-1; no clear D gene. Trimming stripped 1 base from V and 6 bases from J, with 12 bases between. The CDR3 is made up of 14 amino acids. CDR1 and CDR2 (germline): SEHNR, FQNEAQ (reference sequence). In nucleotides, the CDR3 is TGTGCCAGCAGCTTAGAATCTCGCCCTCCTGAAGCTTTCTTT. As protein: CASSLESRPPEAFF.

This clonotype occurred a few times. V gene TRBV2 combines with J gene TRBJ1-5, with D maybe TRBD1 (6 bases). There are 17 residues in the CDR3. V gave up 4 bases and J gave up 0 bases, with 16 bases separating them. Germline CDR1 SNHLY, CDR2 FYNNEI. The CDR3 loop is CASSGNPAGDSNQPQHF. The CDR3 nucleotides are TGTGCCAGCAGTGGAAATCCCGCAGGGGATAGCAATCAGCCCCAGCATTTT.

This clonotype was found many times. The chain has TRBV3-1 and TRBJ2-3; 10 bases map to TRBD1. This CDR3 comprises 14 residues. Germline assignment: CDR1 LGHDT and CDR2 YNNKEL (reference sequence). Unmatched junction bases numbered 2, after V lost 4 bases and J lost 4 bases. The CDR3 spells CASSRGQGPDTQYF. The CDR3 nucleotides are TGTGCCAGCAGCCGGGGACAGGGGCCAGATACGCAGTATTTT.

This clonotype was seen repeatedly, ten times or more. This rearrangement joins TRBV28 to TRBJ2-7, with a tentative D call TRBD1 (6 bases). CDR1 and CDR2 from the germline V gene are MDHEN and SYDVKM. Trimming removed 6 bases from V and 2 bases from J, with 11 bases in between. The length of the CDR3 is 13 residues. CDR3 in DNA: TGTGCCAGCAGGAGGACAGAGCCCTACGAGCAGTACTTC. Protein sequence: CASRRTEPYEQYF.

This clonotype was seen many times. This chain uses TRBV3-1 with TRBJ2-2, with D unclear. Trimming took 1 base from V and 1 from J, leaving 10 bases between them. CDR1 is LGHDT and CDR2 is YNNKEL in the germline V gene (reference sequence). There are 16 residues in the CDR3. The CDR3 region is CASSQVETENTGELFF. Written as DNA, the CDR3 is TGTGCCAGCAGCCAAGTTGAGACGGAGAACACCGGGGAGCTGTTTTTT.

The V call is TRBV7-9, the J call TRBJ2-7, with 9 bases lining up with TRBD1. Unmatched junction bases numbered 5, after V lost 2 bases and J lost 6 bases. This CDR3 region has 14 residues. Germline V gene data show CDR1 as SEHNR and CDR2 as FQNEAQ (reference sequence). The DNA for the CDR3 is TGTGCCAGCAGCTTATGGGACAGGGAGGCCGAGCAGTACTTC. It encodes CASSLWDREAEQYF.

This clonotype occurred many times. The chain joins TRBV20-1 to TRBJ1-1, with 9 positions matching TRBD1. V trimming: 2 bases; J trimming: 0 bases; junction bases outside the gene matches: 19. The CDR3 is 20 amino acids. Germline values: CDR1 DFQATT, CDR2 SNEGSKA (reference sequence). CDR3 nucleotides: TGCAGTGCTAGAAGTGTCGGGACAGGGCTACGTAGAGGAATGAACACTGAAGCTTTCTTT. Translation: CSARSVGTGLRRGMNTEAFF.

The J gene is TRBJ1-2, the V gene TRBV28; no definite D call. Germline V gene sequence: CDR1 MDHEN, CDR2 SYDVKM. Trimming left V 8 bases short and J 1 base short, with 17 bases between. The CDR3 spans 15 residues. In DNA form, the CDR3 reads TGTGCCAGCGGTTACCGGGCGGCTCTTAACTATGGCTACACCTTC. It encodes CASGYRAALNYGYTF.

Only a few counts were recorded for this clonotype. The chain combines TRBV4-1 with TRBJ2-3, with D tentatively TRBD1 (6 bases). Trimming cost V 7 bases and J 0 bases, with 14 bases left between them. The CDR3 is 15 residues long. Germline CDR1 is MGHRA and CDR2 is YSYEKL. The CDR3 DNA sequence: TGCGCCAGCAAGCCGACAGGAGCTAGCACAGATACGCAGTATTTT. Translating gives CASKPTGASTDTQYF.

This clonotype was recorded at least ten times. J is TRBJ1-1 and V is TRBV6-5; 8 bases match TRBD1. CDR3 size: 15 residues. Looked up from germline, CDR1 is MNHEY and CDR2 is SVGAGI. With 6 bases clipped from V and 3 bases from J, the junction kept 9 bases outside the gene matches. CDR3 in amino acids: CASSAGGGLDTEAFF. In DNA, the CDR3 is TGTGCCAGCAGCGCAGGGGGCGGATTGGACACTGAAGCTTTCTTT.

The chain joins TRBV4-2 to TRBJ2-7, with D hard to call. CDR3 length: 15 amino acids. Deletions cut 4 bases from V and 6 bases from J, with 19 bases between. Germline V lookup: CDR1 LGHNA, CDR2 YNFKEQ. The CDR3 nucleotides read TGTGCCAGCAGCCTCACCCCCAGCCTTGGTGGCGAGCAGTACTTC. Its translation is CASSLTPSLGGEQYF.

This clonotype was seen many times. The chain recombines TRBV16 with TRBJ1-4, with D maybe TRBD1 (5 bases). Germline-derived CDR1 and CDR2 are KGHSY and FQNENV. V dropped 7 bases and J dropped 4 bases, with 19 bases sitting between them. This CDR3 spans 16 amino acids. CDR3 nucleotide sequence: TGTGCCAGCACCCCGATAATAGACAGCAATAATGAAAAACTGTTTTTT. It is translated as CASTPIIDSNNEKLFF.

This clonotype has only a few counts. V gene TRBV3-1 combines with J gene TRBJ2-2; D possibly corresponds to TRBD2 (6 bases). The CDR3 is made up of 13 amino acids. In germline, CDR1 is LGHDT, CDR2 YNNKEL (reference sequence). Between the trimmed V and J ends, which lost 8 bases and 2 bases, there was a span of 9 bases. The CDR3 protein is CASSDYNTGELFF. In DNA form, the CDR3 reads TGTGCCAGCTCGGACTACAACACCGGGGAGCTGTTTTTT.

This clonotype occurred many times. The rearrangement links TRBV6-6 to TRBJ2-7, with D maybe TRBD1 (6 bases). Germline V lookup: CDR1 MNHNY, CDR2 SVGAGI (reference sequence). The CDR3 spans 13 residues. Trimming pared 2 bases from V and 2 bases from J, leaving 7 bases between. The CDR3 nucleotides read TGTGCCAGCAGTTACGGGGACACCTACGAGCAGTACTTC. Its protein is CASSYGDTYEQYF.

The CDR3 spells CASSRQGAETQYF. The CDR3, as DNA: TGTGCCAGTAGTAGACAGGGGGCGGAGACCCAGTACTTC. V usage is TRBV19 and J usage is TRBJ2-5, with 10 bases that match TRBD1. Trimming took 4 bases from V and 5 from J; bases not matched to a gene: 1. The CDR3 totals 13 residues. Per the germline V gene, CDR1 is LNHDA and CDR2 is SQIVND (reference sequence).

The rearrangement joins TRBV7-9 to TRBJ2-2; D gene uncertain. The CDR3 spans 14 residues. The V and J ends lost 3 bases and 2 bases respectively, with 7 bases between them. The germline CDR1 and CDR2 sequences are SEHNR and FQNEAQ (reference sequence). This chain's CDR3 is CASSFARNTGELFF. CDR3 DNA sequence: TGTGCCAGCAGCTTTGCTCGAAACACCGGGGAGCTGTTTTTT. The full variable domain, rest sourced from reference TRBV7-9 and TRBJ2-2, is DTGVSQNPRHKITKRGQNVTFRCDPISEHNRLYWYRQTLGQGPEFLTYFQNEAQLEKSRLLSDRFSAERPKGSFSTLEIQRTEQGDSAMYLCASSFARNTGELFFGEGSRLTVL.